This TCR beta chain derives from a study of CD8 T cells in ankylosing spondylitis. Study-wide results and limits: Disease-linked clones were reportedly significantly enriched in matched ankylosing spondylitis synovial fluid. Characteristic, it appeared, of ankylosing spondylitis blood was a TCR beta motif of several highly homologous variants.

In making TCR beta libraries, quantitative 5'-RACE with molecular barcodes was used. MiXCR, run by TCRdb on the 5' RACE reads, gives a single entry per CDR3 protein. The table lists fewer than 200,000 distinct CDR3 sequences, about a sixth of them singletons. CDR3 length: 14 amino acids. The V end lost 2 bases, the J end lost 7 bases, and 12 bases lay between the germline ends. Germline V gene lookup returns CDR1 LGHNA and CDR2 YNFKEQ. Of note for this clonotype: The antigen is undetermined.

Sequences were obtained from blood, either unsorted or a sorted T cell fraction (not recorded which). This sequence originates from a male donor with ankylosing spondylitis or in good health (not recorded which). The V call is TRBV4-2, the J call TRBJ1-5, with a weak D call TRBD1 (5 bases). The DNA for the CDR3 is TGTGCCAGCAGCCAACCCGGGGCGGCCCAGCCCCAGCATTTT. Its protein is CASSQPGAAQPQHF.